The clone carrying this T cell receptor (beta chain) was found a few times. Its antigen is currently unknown. The sample is drawn from a study of T-cell reconstitution after alpha-beta-depleted transplantation in children. There are 14 residues in the CDR3. After removal of 9 bases from V and 7 bases from J, the junction contained 8 bases not matched to a gene. Germline V CDR1 and CDR2: KGHDR, SFDVKD. Using unique molecular identifiers, the investigators prepared the TCRbeta library. Using its own MiXCR run on the PCR reads, TCRdb lists one record per CDR3 protein. The sample yields 500,000 to 600,000 distinct CDR3 sequences, around 27% seen once. Study observations and caveats: At the one-year point after transplant, T-cell counts and TCRbeta diversity were found to come mostly from T cells that had been newly produced.

The clonotype was recovered from a boy under three years old with Wiskott-Aldrich syndrome, due to receive a stem cell transplant. Source: PBMCs, taken before TCRalphabeta/CD19-depleted stem cell transplant. The chain carries TRBV24-1 and TRBJ2-1; 10 bases align to TRBD2. CDR3: CATALSGRGNEQFF. The DNA for the CDR3 is TGTGCCACCGCCCTAAGCGGGAGGGGGAATGAGCAGTTCTTC.